This T cell receptor beta chain was sequenced during a study of blood T cell repertoires in COVID-19. This CDR3 spans 13 amino acids. Trimming shortened V by 8 bases and J by 7 bases, and 15 bases separated the two germline ends. Looked up from germline, CDR1 is LNHDA and CDR2 is SQIVND (reference sequence). Two consecutive negative NP/OP PCR tests, clearance, or resolved symptoms defined Cohort 3 recovery. The repertoire was sequenced with immunoSEQ multiplex PCR; TCRdb's copy has only in-frame clones and lacks some. The sample consists of under 200,000 clones, roughly 88% of them appearing once. Sequencing used PBMCs or T cells enriched from blood (not recorded which). The receptor comes from a woman in her forties or fifties who had recovered from COVID-19. The chain carries TRBV19 and TRBJ2-1; weak D call: TRBD1 (6 bases). The CDR3, as DNA: TGTGCCAGTTCGGACAGTCTTGGGAATGAGCAGTTCTTC. It encodes CASSDSLGNEQFF.